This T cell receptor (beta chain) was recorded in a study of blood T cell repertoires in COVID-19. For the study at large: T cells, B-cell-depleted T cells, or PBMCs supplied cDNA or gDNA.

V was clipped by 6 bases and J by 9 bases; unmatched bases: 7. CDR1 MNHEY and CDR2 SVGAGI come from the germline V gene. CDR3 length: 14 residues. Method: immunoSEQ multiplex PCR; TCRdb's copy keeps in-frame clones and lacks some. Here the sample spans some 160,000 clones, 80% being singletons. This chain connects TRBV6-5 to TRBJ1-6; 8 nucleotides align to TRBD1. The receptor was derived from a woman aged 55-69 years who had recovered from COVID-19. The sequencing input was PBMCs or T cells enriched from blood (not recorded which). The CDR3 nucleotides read TGTGCCAGCAGACCGGACAGGGTTAGTTCACCCCTCCACTTT. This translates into CASRPDRVSSPLHF.